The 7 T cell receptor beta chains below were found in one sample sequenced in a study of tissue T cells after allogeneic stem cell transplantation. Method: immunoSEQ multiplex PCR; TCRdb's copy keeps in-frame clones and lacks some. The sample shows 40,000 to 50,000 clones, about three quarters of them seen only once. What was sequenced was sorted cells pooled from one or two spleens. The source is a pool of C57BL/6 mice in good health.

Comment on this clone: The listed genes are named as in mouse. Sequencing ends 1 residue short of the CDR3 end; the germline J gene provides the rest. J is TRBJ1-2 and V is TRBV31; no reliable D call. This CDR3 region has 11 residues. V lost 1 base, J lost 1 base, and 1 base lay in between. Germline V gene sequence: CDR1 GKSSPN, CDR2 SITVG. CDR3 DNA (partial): TGTGCCTGGAGTCAAAACTCCGACTACACC. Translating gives CAWSQNSDYT. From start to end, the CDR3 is CAWSQNSDYTF.

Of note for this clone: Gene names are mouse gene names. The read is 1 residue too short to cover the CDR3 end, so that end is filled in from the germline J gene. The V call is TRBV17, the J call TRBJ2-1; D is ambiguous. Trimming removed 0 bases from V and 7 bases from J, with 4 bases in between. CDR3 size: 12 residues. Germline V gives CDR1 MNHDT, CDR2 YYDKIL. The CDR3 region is CASSRDKAEQFF. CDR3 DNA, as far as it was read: TGTGCTAGCAGTAGAGATAAAGCTGAGCAGTTC.

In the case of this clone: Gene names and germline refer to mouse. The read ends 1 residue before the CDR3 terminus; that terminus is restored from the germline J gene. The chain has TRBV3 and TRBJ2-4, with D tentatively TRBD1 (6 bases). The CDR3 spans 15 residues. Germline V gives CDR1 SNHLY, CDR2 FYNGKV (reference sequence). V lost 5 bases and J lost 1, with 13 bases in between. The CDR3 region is CASSPNRVGQNTLYF. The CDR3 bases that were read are TGTGCCAGCAGCCCAAACAGGGTTGGTCAAAACACCTTGTAC.

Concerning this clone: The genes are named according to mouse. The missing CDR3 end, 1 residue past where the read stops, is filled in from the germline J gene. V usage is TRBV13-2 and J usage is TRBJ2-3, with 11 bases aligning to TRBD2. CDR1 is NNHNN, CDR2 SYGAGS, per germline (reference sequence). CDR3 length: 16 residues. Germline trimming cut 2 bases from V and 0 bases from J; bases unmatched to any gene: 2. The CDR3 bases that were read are TGTGCCAGCGGTGAACTGGGGGGGCGCAGTGCAGAAACGCTGTAT. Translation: CASGELGGRSAETLY. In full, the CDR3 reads CASGELGGRSAETLYF.

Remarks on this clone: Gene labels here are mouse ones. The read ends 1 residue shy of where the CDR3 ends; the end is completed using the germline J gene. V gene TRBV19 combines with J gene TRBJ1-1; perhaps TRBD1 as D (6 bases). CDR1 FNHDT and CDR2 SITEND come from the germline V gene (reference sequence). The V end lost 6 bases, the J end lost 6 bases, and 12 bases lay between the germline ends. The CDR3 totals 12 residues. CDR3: CASTQGFPEVFF. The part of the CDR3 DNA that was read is TGTGCCAGCACTCAGGGGTTCCCAGAAGTCTTC.

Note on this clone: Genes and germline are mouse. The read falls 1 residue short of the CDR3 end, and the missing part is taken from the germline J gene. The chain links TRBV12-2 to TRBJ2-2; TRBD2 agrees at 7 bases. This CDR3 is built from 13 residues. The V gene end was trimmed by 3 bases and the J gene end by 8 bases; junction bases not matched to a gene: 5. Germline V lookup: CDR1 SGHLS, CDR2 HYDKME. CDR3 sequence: CASSWGEKGQLYF. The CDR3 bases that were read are TGTGCCAGCTCTTGGGGGGAGAAGGGGCAGCTCTAC.

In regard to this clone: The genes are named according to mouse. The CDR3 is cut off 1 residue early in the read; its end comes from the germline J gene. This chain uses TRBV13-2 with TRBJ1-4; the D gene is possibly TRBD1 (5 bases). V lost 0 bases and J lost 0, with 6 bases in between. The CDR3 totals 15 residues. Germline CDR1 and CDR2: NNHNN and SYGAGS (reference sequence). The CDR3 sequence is CASGDEGLSNERLFF. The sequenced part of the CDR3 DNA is TGTGCCAGCGGTGATGAGGGGCTTTCCAACGAAAGATTATTT.